This T cell receptor beta chain was documented in a study of PD-L1 blockade in urothelial cancer. Study in general: About 90% of the 29 patients comprised males who had bladder-origin urothelial cancer. In terms of prior chemotherapy, patients had received 0 to 3 regimens. At 3 weeks (second dose) and 6 weeks after starting treatment, blood was analyzed. Specimens of blood held a median count of roughly 150,000 T cells.

Germline assignment: CDR1 LNHDA and CDR2 SQIVND (reference sequence). V trimming: 4 bases; J trimming: 0 bases; junction bases outside the gene matches: 3. The CDR3 is 14 residues long. The time point was: peripheral blood 6 weeks after treatment start. The method was immunoSEQ multiplex PCR; TCRdb's version includes in-frame clones alone and lacks a portion of them. The sample holds around 110,000 clones; approximately 90% are singletons and the top ten take 1.5% to 2%. This specimen consisted of PBMCs, obtained around atezolizumab (anti-PD-L1) treatment. The chain employs TRBV19 and TRBJ2-7; TRBD2 aligns across 7 bases. This clonotype was sampled from a man in his sixties with urothelial cancer. The CDR3 DNA sequence: TGTGCCAGTAGTACTAGCGGAAGCTCCTACGAGCAGTACTTC. Amino acid sequence: CASSTSGSSYEQYF.